This T cell receptor beta chain derives from a study of beta chain features in type 1 diabetes. The CDR3 length is 16 residues. V was cut by 0 bases and J by 1 base, with 13 bases left in between. In germline, CDR1 is SGDLS, CDR2 YYNGEE. Expressed TCRB transcripts were sequenced after all isolated RNA was converted to cDNA. The average read count of naive, central memory and regulatory T cell samples was about 3.57 million. Libraries were prepared by immunoSEQ multiplex PCR; TCRdb keeps only in-frame clonotypes and omits some of them. In the table there are roughly 300,000 clones, 8% of which are singletons. This clone was counted a few times. Its antigen is as yet unknown. General study findings and limits: Sequencing from cDNA could over-represent high-TCR-expressing cells.

Sequenced material: central memory CD4+ T cells from blood. The chain joins TRBV9 to TRBJ2-5; no clear D. The TCR comes from a woman younger than 30 in good health. Here the CDR3 reads CASSVAASLIQETQYF. CDR3 sequence (DNA): TGTGCCAGCAGCGTAGCGGCCTCTCTAATCCAAGAGACCCAGTACTTC.